These 24 T cell receptor beta chains were all obtained from the same sample, sequenced in a study of T cell responses to AZD1222 COVID-19 vaccine. Sequencing used immunoSEQ multiplex PCR; TCRdb keeps in-frame clones, though not all of them. The data show 150,000 to 200,000 clones, 70% to 90% seen once. The sample in question was peripheral blood, obtained on day 0 of AZD1222 vaccination. These receptors all come from an adult in good health.

CDR3 DNA: TGTGCCAGCAGAGACCCTAATGTATCCCCTTTCGTT. Translation: CASRDPNVSPFV. The rearrangement joins TRBV2 to TRBJ2-7, with unresolved D. The CDR3 covers 12 residues. Germline CDR1 SNHLY, CDR2 FYNNEI.

The rearrangement uses TRBV18 and TRBJ1-1, with 8 bases lining up with TRBD1. The CDR3 loop spans 18 amino acids. Trimming took 6 bases from V and 3 from J; bases not matched to a gene: 18. The germline V gene encodes CDR1 KGHSH and CDR2 LQKENI. The CDR3, as DNA: TGTGCCAGCTCCCTTAACCCCACTATACAGGGGGGAGACACTGAAGCTTTCTTT. It is translated as CASSLNPTIQGGDTEAFF. Full variable domain (remainder filled in from reference TRBV18 and TRBJ1-1): NAGVMQNPRHLVRRRGQEARLRCSPMKGHSHVYWYRQLPEEGLKFMVYLQKENIIDESGMPKERFSAEFPKEGPSILRIQQVVRGDSAAYFCASSLNPTIQGGDTEAFFGQGTRLTVV.

The rearrangement links TRBV12-3 or TRBV12-4 to TRBJ2-7; TRBD1 agrees at 7 bases. V dropped 5 bases and J dropped 3; count of bases not matched to a gene: 4. The CDR3 is 13 amino acids. The CDR3 coding sequence is TGTGCCAGCAGTACAGGGGCCGGCTACGAGCAGTACTTC. Amino acids: CASSTGAGYEQYF.

The chain is built from TRBV5-1 and TRBJ2-1; 10 bases fit TRBD2. Germline values: CDR1 SGHRS, CDR2 YFSETQ. J lost 3 bases, V lost 6 bases, and 9 bases had no gene match. The CDR3 loop spans 16 amino acids. The CDR3 protein is CASTGLAGESYNEQFF. CDR3 DNA: TGCGCCAGCACCGGGCTAGCGGGAGAAAGCTACAATGAGCAGTTCTTC.

CDR3 sequence reads: CASSPGQGAGEKLFF. The CDR3 DNA follows: TGTGCCAGCAGCCCAGGACAGGGGGCTGGTGAAAAACTGTTTTTT. The chain uses TRBV7-9 and TRBJ1-4; 11 nucleotides match TRBD1. The CDR3 contains 15 residues. The J segment lost 7 bases and the V segment lost 5 bases, leaving 6 bases of the junction unmatched. Germline loops: CDR1 SEHNR, CDR2 FQNEAQ (reference sequence).

V usage is TRBV5-4 and J usage is TRBJ2-3, with TRBD2 identical over 9 bases. Trimming at V came to 3 bases and at J to 5 bases, leaving 10 bases not matched to a gene. There are 16 residues in the CDR3. The germline V gene has CDR1 SGHNT and CDR2 YYREEE (reference sequence). The CDR3 bases are TGTGCCAGCAGCTATCGGCTAGCGGGAATGATAGATACGCAGTATTTT. This sequence encodes CASSYRLAGMIDTQYF.

A note on this clone: Within the sample, other DNA sequences also encode this same CDR3. V usage is TRBV7-6 and J usage is TRBJ2-7, with D perhaps matching TRBD2 (5 bases). The CDR3 spans 15 residues. The germline V gene encodes CDR1 SGHVS and CDR2 FNYEAQ. Trimming removed 1 base at V and 0 bases at J, with 10 bases between. CDR3 loop: CASSLEEGFSYEQYF. The DNA for the CDR3 is TGTGCCAGCAGCTTAGAAGAGGGTTTCTCCTACGAGCAGTACTTC. The whole variable domain, remainder taken from reference TRBV7-6 and TRBJ2-7, is GAGVSQSPRYKVTKRGQDVALRCDPISGHVSLYWYRQALGQGPEFLTYFNYEAQQDKSGLPNDRFSAERPEGSISTLTIQRTEQRDSAMYRCASSLEEGFSYEQYFGPGTRLTVT.

The chain is built from TRBV5-6 and TRBJ1-2; D not resolved. V was clipped by 1 base and J by 10 bases, with 17 bases between them. The CDR3 is 14 residues long. Germline CDR1 reads SGHDT; CDR2 reads YYEEEE. CDR3 residues: CASSLHGRLSPYTF. The CDR3 DNA follows: TGTGCCAGCAGCTTGCACGGGAGACTTTCCCCCTACACCTTC.

This sequence joins TRBV18 and TRBJ2-5; TRBD1 matches 11 bases. V trimming: 3 bases; J trimming: 5 bases; junction bases outside the gene matches: 11. The V gene's germline CDR1 is KGHSH and CDR2 LQKENI. This CDR3 is 17 amino acids long. The CDR3 nucleotides are TGTGCCAGCTCACCCGGTCGGACAGGGGGCAGTCGGGAGACCCAGTACTTC. Amino acid sequence: CASSPGRTGGSRETQYF. Using reference TRBV18 and TRBJ2-5 for the parts outside the CDR3, the full variable domain is NAGVMQNPRHLVRRRGQEARLRCSPMKGHSHVYWYRQLPEEGLKFMVYLQKENIIDESGMPKERFSAEFPKEGPSILRIQQVVRGDSAAYFCASSPGRTGGSRETQYFGPGTRLLVL.

This rearrangement joins TRBV11-2 to TRBJ1-3; D perhaps matches TRBD1 (5 bases). V was trimmed by 6 bases and J by 4 bases, leaving 19 bases between them. The CDR3 totals 16 residues. Per germline, CDR1 SGHAT and CDR2 FQNNGV. Here the CDR3 DNA reads TGTGCCAGCAGTTTTGTCCCAGGGTCGACCGGAAACACCATATATTTT. It encodes CASSFVPGSTGNTIYF.

The V and J genes are TRBV27 and TRBJ1-5; D uncertain. V was pared by 6 bases and J by 7 bases, with 7 bases between. This CDR3 has 11 residues. Germline V gene sequence: CDR1 MNHEY, CDR2 SMNVEV (reference sequence). The CDR3 here is CASRTAQPQHF. The CDR3 bases are TGTGCCAGCAGAACGGCACAGCCCCAGCATTTT.

V is TRBV3-1 (or the pseudogene TRBV3-2) and J is TRBJ1-6, with 11 bases matching TRBD1. Germline trimming cut 3 bases from V and 7 bases from J; bases unmatched to any gene: 5. Germline lookup yields CDR1 LGHDT and CDR2 YNNKEL (reference sequence). This CDR3 spans 16 amino acids. The CDR3: CASSHGQGARNSPLHF. In DNA form, the CDR3 reads TGTGCCAGCAGCCACGGACAGGGGGCAAGGAATTCACCCCTCCACTTT.

The chain uses TRBV5-1 and TRBJ2-7; D perhaps matches TRBD1 (6 bases). CDR1 is SGHRS and CDR2 is YFSETQ in the germline V gene. Trimming pared 0 bases from V and 4 bases from J, leaving 11 bases between. The CDR3 is 14 amino acids. This CDR3 is CASSLAGTSYEQYF. The DNA of the CDR3 is TGCGCCAGCAGCTTGGCAGGGACATCGTACGAGCAGTACTTC.

J is TRBJ1-2 and V is TRBV12-3 or TRBV12-4; D unclear. V lost 5 bases and J 6 bases, leaving 13 bases between the germline ends. This CDR3 comprises 13 residues. DNA of the CDR3: TGTGCCAGCAGTGACCCAAGCCCCAATGGCTACACCTTC. It translates to CASSDPSPNGYTF.

The V gene is TRBV5-1, the J gene TRBJ1-6; D possibly corresponds to TRBD1 (6 bases). This CDR3 has 13 residues. In germline, CDR1 is SGHRS, CDR2 YFSETQ. Trimming left V 6 bases short and J 10 bases short, with 14 bases between. CDR3 nucleotides: TGCGCCAGCACTCCTCCAGGGGACTCACCCCTCCACTTT. It codes for CASTPPGDSPLHF.

The chain employs TRBV5-1 and TRBJ1-2; D is possibly TRBD1 (5 bases). This CDR3 is 16 amino acids long. Trimming left V 8 bases short and J 0 bases short, with 20 bases between. Germline CDR1 and CDR2: SGHRS and YFSETQ. The CDR3 DNA is TGCGCCAGGGAGCACACAGGCGCCGGGCCTAACTATGGCTACACCTTC. Protein: CAREHTGAGPNYGYTF.

The chain uses TRBV19 and TRBJ2-5; D is perhaps TRBD1 (6 bases). The CDR3 length is 14 residues. The germline CDR1 and CDR2 sequences are LNHDA and SQIVND (reference sequence). V lost 3 bases and J lost 5, with 13 bases in between. CDR3: CASSIYQGKETQYF. The CDR3 DNA sequence: TGTGCCAGTAGTATTTATCAGGGGAAGGAGACCCAGTACTTC.

Concerning this clone itself: A junction end diverges from the germline sequence, so it may reflect a read error. The chain uses TRBV14 and TRBJ1-4; D is perhaps TRBD1 (6 bases). CDR1 SGHDN and CDR2 FVKESK come from the germline V gene. The CDR3 contains 14 residues. Here the CDR3 reads CASSLTGLNEKLFF. CDR3 DNA sequence: TGTGCCAGCAGCCTTACAGGGCTTAATGAAAAGCTGTTTTTT.

The V and J genes are TRBV6-5 and TRBJ1-2; D unclear. The CDR3 is 14 amino acids. Trimming took 4 bases from V and 8 from J, leaving 17 bases between them. The germline CDR1 and CDR2 sequences are MNHEY and SVGAGI. CDR3 sequence reads: CASSSLQRAKGYTF. CDR3 DNA sequence: TGTGCCAGCAGTTCTCTACAGCGTGCGAAGGGCTACACCTTC.

The J gene is TRBJ1-4, the V gene TRBV27, with a weak D call TRBD1 (5 bases). This CDR3 comprises 14 residues. The V end was cut by 5 bases, the J end by 5 bases, with 12 bases between. Germline loops: CDR1 MNHEY, CDR2 SMNVEV (reference sequence). The CDR3 loop is CASSLAGRNEKLFF. Here the CDR3 DNA reads TGTGCCAGCAGTCTGGCAGGGCGGAATGAAAAACTGTTTTTT.

The CDR3 DNA follows: TGTGCCTGGAGTGGGGACCCCCAAGAGACCCAGTACTTC. Translated, it gives CAWSGDPQETQYF. This chain uses TRBV30 with TRBJ2-5; D is possibly TRBD1 or TRBD2 (5 bases each). V lost 1 base and J lost 1, with 7 bases in between. This CDR3 region has 13 residues. Germline V CDR1 and CDR2: GTSNPN, SVGIG (reference sequence).

This chain links TRBV2 with TRBJ1-6; D gene ambiguous. Germline loops: CDR1 SNHLY, CDR2 FYNNEI. With 7 bases removed from V and 7 bases from J, the gap between germline ends came to 14 bases. The CDR3 loop spans 14 amino acids. The CDR3 nucleotides read TGTGCCAGCACGCTACAAACCGTGAATTCACCCCTCCACTTT. Encoded protein: CASTLQTVNSPLHF.

This sequence joins TRBV3-1 (or the pseudogene TRBV3-2) and TRBJ1-6; D is ambiguous. This CDR3 contains 16 residues. CDR1 and CDR2 (germline): LGHDT, YNNKEL (reference sequence). V lost 1 base and J lost 3, with 10 bases in between. The CDR3 DNA reads as TGTGCCAGCAGCCAAGCGGGAGGGAACTATAATTCACCCCTCCACTTT. Protein sequence: CASSQAGGNYNSPLHF.

V usage is TRBV27 and J usage is TRBJ2-6; 8 bases line up with TRBD1. Germline values: CDR1 MNHEY, CDR2 SMNVEV (reference sequence). The CDR3 loop spans 17 amino acids. After removal of 7 bases from V and 1 base from J, the junction contained 9 bases not matched to a gene. The CDR3 coding sequence is TGTGCCAGCACGTTTGGACAGGGAGTGTCTGGGGCCAACGTCCTGACTTTC. Translation: CASTFGQGVSGANVLTF.